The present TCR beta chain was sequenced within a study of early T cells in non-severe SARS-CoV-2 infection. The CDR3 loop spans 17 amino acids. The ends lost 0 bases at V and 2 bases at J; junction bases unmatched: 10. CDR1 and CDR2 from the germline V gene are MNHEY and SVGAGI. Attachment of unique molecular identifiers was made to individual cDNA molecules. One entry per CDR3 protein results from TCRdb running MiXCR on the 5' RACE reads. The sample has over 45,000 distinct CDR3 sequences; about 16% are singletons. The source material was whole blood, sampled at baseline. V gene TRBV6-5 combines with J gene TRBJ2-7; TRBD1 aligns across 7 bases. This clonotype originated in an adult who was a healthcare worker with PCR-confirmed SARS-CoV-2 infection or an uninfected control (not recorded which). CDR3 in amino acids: CASSYSVPRDSPYEQYF. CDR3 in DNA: TGTGCCAGCAGTTACTCGGTTCCCCGGGACAGCCCCTACGAGCAGTACTTC.